Relative to its sample, the clone carrying this T cell receptor (gamma chain) is medium-sized. Its cognate antigen is unknown. No DNA is shown, since the ends of the CDR3 on it are uncertain; the CDR3 is the one TCRdb lists. Other DNA sequences within the sample encode an identical CDR3. The data originate from a study of gamma delta lymphoproliferative disorders and STAT genes. Study observations and caveats: Low-frequency NGS calls may be less specific; leukemic clone sharing needs confirmation.

The CDR3 is made up of 16 amino acids, end residues included. The receptor sequences were amplified from genomic DNA of peripheral blood mononuclear cells. TCRdb reanalyzed the multiplex PCR reads using CATT. This table has over 4,000 gamma-chain clones, around 8.2% appearing once. The sample was blood. For the V gene the call is TRGV11; the J gene has no call. TRGV11 qualifies as an ORF whose function is uncertain. The source of this sequence is a human donor in good health. The CDR3 sequence is CTTVPAGLGTGYKKLF.